The rows below give T cell receptor beta chains drawn from one sample of a study of shared clonotypes between healthy human individuals. Only in-frame clones appear in the TCRdb table, and some are missing; sequencing was by immunoSEQ multiplex PCR. Of about 2.1 million clones listed, roughly 91% are singletons. Sequenced input: naive CD8+ T cells from PBMCs. These receptors came from a man aged 18 to 30 in good health. Some clones in this sample may be carry-over from other donors' samples. CDR3s include the opening cysteine and the closing phenylalanine or tryptophan. Fields, in order: CDR3 DNA, CDR3 protein, J gene, clone size, V gene, D gene, CDR3 length. The D gene is left open where the match is weak. Part of the rows lack a size; the others show once, few, many or a class for expanded clones.

TGTGCCAGCAGTTTGCGACTAGCGGGACCAAACACCGGGGAGCTGTTTTTT,CASSLRLAGPNTGELFF,TRBJ2-2,-,TRBV28,TRBD2,17
TGTGCCAGCAGTGCTGGGGGAAGCTCCTACAATGAGCAGTTCTTC,CASSAGGSSYNEQFF,TRBJ2-1,-,TRBV25-1,-,15
TGTGCCAGCAGTGAATTGGGACTAGCAGCTAGCACAGATACGCAGTATTTT,CASSELGLAASTDTQYF,TRBJ2-3,-,TRBV2,TRBD2,17
TGTGCCAGCAGTCATGGCGCCAACGAGCAGTACTTC,CASSHGANEQYF,TRBJ2-7,-,TRBV27,-,12
TGTGCCAGCAGTTTATCTTCCAAAAACATTCAGTACTTC,CASSLSSKNIQYF,TRBJ2-4,-,TRBV27,-,13
TGTGCCAGCAGTTTAATGAAGGGAGACGAGCAGTACTTC,CASSLMKGDEQYF,TRBJ2-7,-,TRBV27,-,13
TGTGCCAGCAGTCGACGTACAGTGCTTTTCTACACCTTC,CASSRRTVLFYTF,TRBJ1-2,-,TRBV5-6,-,13
TGTGCCAGCAGTTTACTGGCTAGCGACCAAGAGACCCAGTACTTC,CASSLLASDQETQYF,TRBJ2-5,-,TRBV28,-,15
TGTGCCAGCAGCTCTCGAGCGGGTTCGAGGGAGCAGTACTTC,CASSSRAGSREQYF,TRBJ2-7,-,TRBV5-6,-,14
TGTGCCAGCAGTTACGGCAGCGAAGCTTTCTTT,CASSYGSEAFF,TRBJ1-1,-,TRBV6-1,-,11
TGTGCCAGCAGTATGACTAGAGGGAACACCGGGGAGCTGTTTTTT,CASSMTRGNTGELFF,TRBJ2-2,-,TRBV27,-,15
TGTGCCAGCAGCCCCTTACTCGGACTAGCGGGAGGGTACACCGGGGAGCTGTTTTTT,CASSPLLGLAGGYTGELFF,TRBJ2-2,-,TRBV11-2,TRBD2,19
TGTGCCAGCAGCCCCGACGGTAGCTCTGGAAACACCATATATTTT,CASSPDGSSGNTIYF,TRBJ1-3,-,TRBV13,-,15
TGTGCCAGCAGTCTATTTGGTGATACGCAGTATTTT,CASSLFGDTQYF,TRBJ2-3,-,TRBV28,-,12
TGTGCCAGCAGCTTAGGCGGGAGTAGTTACGATGAGCAGTTCTTC,CASSLGGSSYDEQFF,TRBJ2-1,-,TRBV7-9,TRBD2,15
TGTGCCAGCAGCCCCGAAAGGAACACCGGGGAGCTGTTTTTT,CASSPERNTGELFF,TRBJ2-2,once,TRBV7-9,-,14
TGTGCCAGTAGTATCCTCTCAACTAATGAAAAACTGTTTTTT,CASSILSTNEKLFF,TRBJ1-4,-,TRBV19,-,14
TGTGCCAGCAGCACACGCCTAGACAGGGGAACCACTGAAGCTTTCTTT,CASSTRLDRGTTEAFF,TRBJ1-1,-,TRBV13,TRBD1,16
TGTGCCAGCAGCAAGGAGGCCCAGCGGGAGGGCCCCTCCTACGAGCAGTACTTC,CASSKEAQREGPSYEQYF,TRBJ2-7,-,TRBV13,TRBD2,18
TGCGCCAGCAGCCCGGTGTACGGTTCAATGGAGACCCAGTACTTC,CASSPVYGSMETQYF,TRBJ2-5,-,TRBV5-1,-,15
TGTGCCAGCAGTGAATCCATGGAGGGGGCGGATGGCTACACCTTC,CASSESMEGADGYTF,TRBJ1-2,-,TRBV25-1,TRBD1,15
TGTGCCAGCAGTTACACTGACAGACCCGACAATGAGCAGTTCTTC,CASSYTDRPDNEQFF,TRBJ2-1,-,TRBV6-5,-,15
TGTGCCAGCAGTCCCCGGGGGGGCGCAAACTCCTACGAGCAGTACTTC,CASSPRGGANSYEQYF,TRBJ2-7,-,TRBV28,TRBD2,16
TGTGCTAGTGGTTTGAATAGCGGGAGTTCGAACTACAATGAGCAGTTCTTC,CASGLNSGSSNYNEQFF,TRBJ2-1,-,TRBV12-5,TRBD2,17
TGTGCCAGCAGCGTAGTAGCGGGAGTAGGTGATACGCAGTATTTT,CASSVVAGVGDTQYF,TRBJ2-3,-,TRBV9,TRBD2,15